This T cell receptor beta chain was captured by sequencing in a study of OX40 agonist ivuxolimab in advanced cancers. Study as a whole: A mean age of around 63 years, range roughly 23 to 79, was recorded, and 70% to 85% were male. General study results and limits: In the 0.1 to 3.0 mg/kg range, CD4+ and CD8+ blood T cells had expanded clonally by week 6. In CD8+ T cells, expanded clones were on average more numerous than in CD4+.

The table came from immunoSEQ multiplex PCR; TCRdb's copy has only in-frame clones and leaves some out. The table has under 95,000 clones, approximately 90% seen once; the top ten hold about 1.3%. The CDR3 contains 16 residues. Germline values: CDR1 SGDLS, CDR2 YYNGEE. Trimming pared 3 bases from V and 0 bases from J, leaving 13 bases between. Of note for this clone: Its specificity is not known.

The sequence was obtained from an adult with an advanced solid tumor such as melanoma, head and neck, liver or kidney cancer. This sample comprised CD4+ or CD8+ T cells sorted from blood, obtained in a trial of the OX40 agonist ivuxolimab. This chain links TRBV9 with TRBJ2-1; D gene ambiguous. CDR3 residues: CASSALGGFSYNEQFF. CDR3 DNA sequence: TGTGCCAGCAGCGCACTCGGTGGATTCTCCTACAATGAGCAGTTCTTC.